The 21 T cell receptor beta chains below were found in one sample sequenced in a study of T cell repertoires in cytomegalovirus infection. Their specific antigens are unknown. TCRdb independently ran MiXCR on the reads; one entry per CDR3 protein. There are fewer than 950,000 distinct CDR3 sequences in the sample; roughly 33% occur only once, and around 12% lies in the top ten. The material was cultured CD8+ T cells from PBMCs, obtained from culture after CMV antigen stimulation. The receptor set was obtained from a human donor in good health (CMV status not recorded). Some clones in this sample may be carry-over from other donors' samples.

V and J are TRBV10-3 and TRBJ1-6; possibly TRBD1 for D (5 bases). This CDR3 has 12 residues. Trimming took 4 bases from V and 7 from J, leaving 5 bases between them. In germline, CDR1 is ENHRY, CDR2 SYGVKD. The CDR3 loop reads CAISGGNSPLHF. The CDR3 DNA sequence: TGTGCCATCAGTGGGGGCAATTCACCCCTCCACTTT.

The V gene is TRBV9, the J gene TRBJ2-3; no firm D call. Trimming took off 0 bases at V and 10 bases at J, with 12 bases between the two ends. The CDR3 loop spans 13 amino acids. Germline CDR1 SGDLS, CDR2 YYNGEE. The CDR3 protein is CASSVEGSRAQYF. CDR3 sequence (DNA): TGTGCCAGCAGCGTAGAAGGAAGTCGGGCGCAGTATTTT.

CDR3 DNA sequence: TGTGCCAGCAGTTACGGCAGCCTATCTGGCTACACCTTC. Protein product: CASSYGSLSGYTF. The chain couples TRBV6-8 to TRBJ1-2; no firm D call. V was cut by 2 bases and J by 7 bases, with 11 bases left in between. The germline V gene encodes CDR1 MNHGY and CDR2 SAAAGT. This CDR3 region has 13 residues.

This chain joins TRBV29-1 and TRBJ1-2, with 9 nucleotides matching TRBD1. The CDR3 spans 12 residues. The germline gives CDR1 SQVTM, CDR2 ANQGSEA. The junction had 4 bases not matched to a gene; V was cut back by 6 bases and J by 5 bases. As DNA, the CDR3 is TGCAGCGTGGCTGACAGGGGGTATGGCTACACCTTC. This encodes CSVADRGYGYTF.

This clonotype has just a few counts. The chain employs TRBV20-1 and TRBJ2-1; 11 bases are a match to TRBD2. The CDR3 length is 13 residues. The germline CDR1 and CDR2 sequences are DFQATT and SNEGSKA (reference sequence). With 5 bases clipped from V and 9 bases from J, the junction kept 6 bases outside the gene matches. CDR3 amino acids: CSAHSGGAIEQFF. DNA for the CDR3: TGCAGTGCTCATAGCGGGGGGGCGATTGAGCAGTTCTTC.

This clonotype was detected only a few times. The rearrangement uses TRBV7-9 and TRBJ1-1; unclear D gene. The ends were cut back, 4 bases at V and 3 bases at J, with 12 bases in the middle. This CDR3 has 14 residues. Germline assignment: CDR1 SEHNR and CDR2 FQNEAQ (reference sequence). CDR3 coding DNA: TGTGCCAGCAGCTCCGGCGTTGCCGACACTGAAGCTTTCTTT. This translates into CASSSGVADTEAFF.

The J gene is TRBJ2-7, the V gene TRBV19, with D tentatively TRBD1 (6 bases). Trimming shortened V by 3 bases and J by 5 bases, and 17 bases separated the two germline ends. This CDR3 contains 15 residues. CDR1 and CDR2 from the germline V gene are LNHDA and SQIVND (reference sequence). The CDR3 loop reads CASSIRAGEIHEQYF. In nucleotides, the CDR3 is TGTGCCAGTAGTATTAGGGCAGGGGAGATCCACGAGCAGTACTTC. The whole variable domain, filled in from reference TRBV19 and TRBJ2-7, reads DGGITQSPKYLFRKEGQNVTLSCEQNLNHDAMYWYRQDPGQGLRLIYYSQIVNDFQKGDIAEGYSVSREKKESFPLTVTSAQKNPTAFYLCASSIRAGEIHEQYFGPGTRLTVT.

This sequence joins TRBV29-1 and TRBJ2-1, with TRBD2 matching over 8 bases. CDR3 length: 14 residues. Per germline, CDR1 SQVTM and CDR2 ANQGSEA. This chain's CDR3 is CSSIGGGSYNEQFF. The DNA of the CDR3 is TGCAGTTCAATCGGGGGGGGATCCTACAATGAGCAGTTCTTC.

This clonotype showed up just a few times. The rearrangement uses TRBV25-1 and TRBJ2-3, with 7 positions matching TRBD1. The CDR3 consists of 14 residues. The germline CDR1 and CDR2 sequences are MGHDK and SYGVNS. J lost 2 bases, V lost 8 bases, and 7 bases had no gene match. The CDR3 sequence: CASHSGQNTDTQYF. The DNA of the CDR3 is TGTGCCAGCCACTCGGGACAGAACACAGATACGCAGTATTTT. Together with reference TRBV25-1 and TRBJ2-3, the CDR3 gives the full variable domain: EADIYQTPRYLVIGTGKKITLECSQTMGHDKMYWYQQDPGMELHLIHYSYGVNSTEKGDLSSESTVSRIRTEHFPLTLESARPSHTSQYLCASHSGQNTDTQYFGPGTRLTVL.

The chain carries TRBV12-3 or TRBV12-4 and TRBJ2-7, with a weak D call TRBD2 (6 bases). The CDR3 is 13 residues long. V lost 3 bases and J lost 6, with 12 bases in between. CDR3 sequence (DNA): TGTGCCAGCAGTTTTTTACTCGGGGGCGAGCAGTACTTC. Its translation: CASSFLLGGEQYF.

This clonotype was seen a few times. The chain employs TRBV6-5 and TRBJ2-7, with D perhaps TRBD2 (6 bases). The CDR3 spans 17 residues. The germline gives CDR1 MNHEY, CDR2 SVGAGI. V dropped 0 bases and J dropped 0 bases, with 15 bases sitting between them. For the CDR3, the DNA is TGTGCCAGCAGTTACTCCACCGATAGCGGAACCTCCTACGAGCAGTACTTC. Translated: CASSYSTDSGTSYEQYF.

This chain joins TRBV27 and TRBJ2-7; the D gene is possibly TRBD1 (5 bases). Per the germline V gene, CDR1 is MNHEY and CDR2 is SMNVEV (reference sequence). This CDR3 spans 14 amino acids. Trimming took off 8 bases at V and 0 bases at J, with 14 bases between the two ends. This CDR3 is CASATWGSSYEQYF. The CDR3 DNA sequence: TGTGCCAGCGCAACATGGGGCAGCTCCTACGAGCAGTACTTC.

This chain uses TRBV7-2 with TRBJ2-7, with TRBD2 as a possible D gene (6 bases). The CDR3 is made up of 14 amino acids. Germline CDR1 reads SGHTA; CDR2 reads FQGNSA. V lost 6 bases to trimming and J lost 2 bases, with 14 bases between them. CDR3 DNA sequence: TGTGCCAGCAGGTCTCCGGGACTTACCTACGAGCAGTACTTC. It specifies CASRSPGLTYEQYF.

This clonotype appeared many times. The chain links TRBV27 to TRBJ2-7; the D is unclear. CDR1 is MNHEY and CDR2 is SMNVEV in the germline V gene (reference sequence). V was shortened by 0 bases and J by 4 bases, with 16 bases between the two germline ends. CDR3 length: 16 residues. Here the CDR3 DNA reads TGTGCCAGCAGTTTATCCCTCGGTCTAGATGCTTACGAGCAGTACTTC. Translation gives CASSLSLGLDAYEQYF.

A single count supports this clonotype. An end of the junction differs from the germline gene, which may be a read error. J is TRBJ1-4 and V is TRBV6-6; 7 bases map to TRBD1. This CDR3 is built from 16 residues. The germline gives CDR1 MNHNY, CDR2 SVGAGI (reference sequence). Written as DNA, the CDR3 is TGTGCCAGCGGTTACTCGCCACAGGGGTCTAATGAAAAACTGTTTTTT. Translating it yields CASGYSPQGSNEKLFF.

A few counts support this clonotype. This chain joins TRBV6-5 and TRBJ1-2; D is unclear. The CDR3 loop spans 16 amino acids. V was trimmed by 4 bases and J by 4 bases, leaving 19 bases between them. Germline-derived CDR1 and CDR2 are MNHEY and SVGAGI. CDR3 region: CASSLGDGEPLYGYTF. CDR3 coding DNA: TGTGCCAGCAGTTTGGGAGACGGCGAGCCCCTCTATGGCTACACCTTC.

V gene TRBV9 combines with J gene TRBJ2-6; 9 bases match TRBD1. The CDR3 contains 17 residues. The ends lost 3 bases at V and 4 bases at J; junction bases unmatched: 8. Germline V gene lookup returns CDR1 SGDLS and CDR2 YYNGEE. The CDR3 here is CASSARTGVAGANVLTF. The CDR3 DNA reads as TGTGCCAGCAGCGCCCGGACAGGGGTTGCAGGGGCCAACGTCCTGACTTTC.

This clonotype qualifies as medium-sized (0.01 to 0.1%). CDR3 sequence (DNA): TGTGCCAGCAGCTTAGGTGGGACACCATACGAGCAGTACTTC. Translating gives CASSLGGTPYEQYF. The genes are TRBV7-6 and TRBJ2-7; D possibly corresponds to TRBD1 (6 bases). The CDR3 is made up of 14 amino acids. The germline gives CDR1 SGHVS, CDR2 FNYEAQ. Between the trimmed V and J ends, which lost 1 base and 4 bases, there was a span of 11 bases.

The rearrangement links TRBV6-2 or TRBV6-3 to TRBJ2-1; the match to TRBD2 covers 9 bases. V trimming: 1 base; J trimming: 5 bases; junction bases outside the gene matches: 6. The CDR3 has 16 amino acids. Germline CDR1 MNHEY, CDR2 SVGEGT. The CDR3 loop reads CASSYFGGGVHNEQFF. DNA for the CDR3: TGTGCCAGCAGTTACTTCGGCGGGGGGGTCCACAATGAGCAGTTCTTC.

A few counts support this clonotype. V and J are TRBV2 and TRBJ2-5; no firm D call. Germline CDR1 SNHLY, CDR2 FYNNEI. The CDR3 is 10 residues long. V lost 10 bases and J 5 bases, leaving 8 bases between the germline ends. CDR3 nucleotides: TGTGCCACTGCCGGGGAGACCCAGTACTTC. Protein sequence: CATAGETQYF.

About this clonotype itself: This may stem from a read error, because a much larger clone lies one nucleotide away. The V gene is TRBV7-6, the J gene TRBJ2-7; no definite D call. CDR3 size: 14 residues. Per germline, CDR1 SGHVS and CDR2 FNYEAQ. V lost 3 bases to trimming and J lost 4 bases, with 13 bases between them. CDR3 in DNA: TGTGCCAGCAGCTTGACAAGGGAAGGGTACGAGCAGTACTTC. As protein: CASSLTREGYEQYF.